This TCR beta chain derives from a study of Ad26.COV2.S vaccination and SARS-CoV-2 variants. Study as a whole: Donor allocation was to the COV1001 Ad26.COV2.S trial arm.

This CDR3 contains 15 residues. V lost 0 bases and J lost 2, with 8 bases in between. Germline loops: CDR1 MNHEY, CDR2 SVGAGI. Treatment denoted: roughly 19 received Ad26.COV2.S at low or high dose, single or two shots; several received placebo; per-sample allocation not given. Day 63 after the first vaccine or placebo injection was the time point for sampling. Assay used: immunoSEQ multiplex PCR; TCRdb lists only in-frame clones, some missing. Here the sample spans roughly 390,000 clones, 80% to 90% being singletons. The chain links TRBV6-5 to TRBJ1-3; D remains ambiguous. Sequenced here: peripheral blood, sampled in a trial of Ad26.COV2.S vaccine versus placebo. This sequence was found in a person between 18 and 60 years old who received the Ad26.COV2.S COVID-19 vaccine or a placebo. This chain's CDR3 is CASSYSGRAGNTIYF. CDR3 sequence (DNA): TGTGCCAGCAGTTACTCGGGTAGAGCTGGAAACACCATATATTTT.